The clone carrying this TCR beta chain was seen only once. Its cognate antigen is unknown. CDR1 is SGHDN and CDR2 is FVKESK in the germline V gene. V was pared by 6 bases and J by 0 bases, with 13 bases between. CDR3 length: 15 amino acids. The data derive from a study of OX40 agonist ivuxolimab in advanced cancers. Study summary: Over 30% of patients had received prior checkpoint inhibitor therapy.

Study-wide findings and caveats: Some nonresponders also had low normalized T-cell clonal expansion. The mean number of expanded clones was higher in CD8+ T cells than in CD4+.

Profiling relied on immunoSEQ multiplex PCR, and the TCRdb table lists in-frame clones only, not all of them. The sample has around 14,000 clones, around nine tenths seen once. The chain employs TRBV14 and TRBJ2-3; a weak D match, TRBD1 (6 bases). Sequenced material: CD4+ or CD8+ T cells sorted from blood, taken in a trial of the OX40 agonist ivuxolimab. The sequence derives from an adult with an advanced solid tumor such as melanoma, head and neck, liver or kidney cancer. CDR3 DNA: TGTGCCAGCAGAGGACAGCGATCCAGCACAGATACGCAGTATTTT. This gives the protein CASRGQRSSTDTQYF.